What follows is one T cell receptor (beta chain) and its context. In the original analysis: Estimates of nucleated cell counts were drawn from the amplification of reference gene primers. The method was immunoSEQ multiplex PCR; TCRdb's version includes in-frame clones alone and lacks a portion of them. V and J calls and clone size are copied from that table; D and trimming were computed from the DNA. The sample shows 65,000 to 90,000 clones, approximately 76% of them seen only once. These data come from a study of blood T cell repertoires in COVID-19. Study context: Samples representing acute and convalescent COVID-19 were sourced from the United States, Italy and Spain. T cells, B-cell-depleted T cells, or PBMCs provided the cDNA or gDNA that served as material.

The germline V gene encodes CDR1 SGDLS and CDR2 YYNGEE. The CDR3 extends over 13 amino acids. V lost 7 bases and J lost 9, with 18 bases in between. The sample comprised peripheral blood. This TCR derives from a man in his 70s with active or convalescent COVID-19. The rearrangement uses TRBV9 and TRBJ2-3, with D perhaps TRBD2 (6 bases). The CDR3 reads CASSRDSRVTQYF. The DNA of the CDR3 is TGTGCCAGCTCCCGGGACTCGCGAGTGACGCAGTATTTT. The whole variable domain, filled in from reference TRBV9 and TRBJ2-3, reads DSGVTQTPKHLITATGQRVTLRCSPRSGDLSVYWYQQSLDQGLQFLIQYYNGEERAKGNILERFSAQQFPDLHSELNLSSLELGDSALYFCASSRDSRVTQYFGPGTRLTVL.